This TCR beta chain was profiled in a study of OX40 agonist ivuxolimab in advanced cancers. This CDR3 spans 14 amino acids. V was pared by 1 base and J by 7 bases, with 13 bases between. Germline V gene data show CDR1 as SGHRS and CDR2 as YFSETQ. Here immunoSEQ multiplex PCR was the method, and the copy in TCRdb shows in-frame clones only, minus some. The repertoire holds approximately 82,000 clones, over 70% seen once, with more than 0.45% in the top ten. This TCR came from an adult with an advanced solid tumor such as melanoma, head and neck, liver or kidney cancer. Sequences were derived from CD4+ or CD8+ T cells sorted from blood, sampled in a trial of the OX40 agonist ivuxolimab. The chain links TRBV5-1 to TRBJ2-3, with TRBD2 as a possible D gene (5 bases). The CDR3 protein is CASSLTDTGNTQYF. The CDR3 DNA sequence: TGCGCCAGCAGCTTGACCGACACGGGGAATACGCAGTATTTT.